This T cell receptor (beta chain) is from a study of response to subunit inactivated influenza vaccine. Whole-study findings and limits: The authors suggested that few new T cells are recruited per seasonal influenza vaccination.

Note on this clonotype: The antigen is unknown.

The V gene lost 5 bases and the J gene lost 1 base, with 11 bases spanning the gap. The germline V gene encodes CDR1 SEHNR and CDR2 FQNEAQ (reference sequence). The CDR3 is 14 amino acids. TCRdb fed the RT-PCR reads into MiXCR, producing one record per CDR3 protein. The sample comprises 150,000 to 200,000 distinct CDR3 sequences, about a tenth of which are singletons, and about an eighth rests with the top ten. The starting material was non-naive T cells sorted from PBMCs, obtained roughly 47 days after vaccination. This receptor was obtained from a man aged 50 or older who received an inactivated influenza vaccine. The chain carries TRBV7-9 and TRBJ1-1; D unclear. The DNA of the CDR3 is TGTGCCAGCAGCCTTTTCCCCGGGAACACTGAAGCTTTCTTT. It codes for CASSLFPGNTEAFF.